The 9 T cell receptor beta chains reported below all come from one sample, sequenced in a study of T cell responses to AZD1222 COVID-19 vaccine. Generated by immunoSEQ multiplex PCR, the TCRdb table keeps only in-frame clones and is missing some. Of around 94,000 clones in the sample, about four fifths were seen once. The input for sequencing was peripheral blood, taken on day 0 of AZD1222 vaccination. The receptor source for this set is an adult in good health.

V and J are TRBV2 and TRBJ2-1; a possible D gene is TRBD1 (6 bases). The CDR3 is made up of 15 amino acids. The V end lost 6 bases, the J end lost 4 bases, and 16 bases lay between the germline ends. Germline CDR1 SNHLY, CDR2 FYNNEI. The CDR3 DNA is TGTGCCAGCAGCAGCAGGGGTCGGGGTTACAATGAGCAGTTCTTC. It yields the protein CASSSRGRGYNEQFF.

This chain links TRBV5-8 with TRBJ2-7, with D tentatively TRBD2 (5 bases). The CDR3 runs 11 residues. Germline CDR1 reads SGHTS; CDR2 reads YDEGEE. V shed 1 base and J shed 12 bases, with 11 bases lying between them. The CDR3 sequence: CASSLSRAGYF. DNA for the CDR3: TGTGCCAGCAGCTTGAGTCGTGCGGGGTACTTC.

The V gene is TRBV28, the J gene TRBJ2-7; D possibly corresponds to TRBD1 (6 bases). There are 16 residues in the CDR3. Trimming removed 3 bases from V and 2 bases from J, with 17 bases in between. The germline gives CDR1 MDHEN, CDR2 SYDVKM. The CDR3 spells CASSFQAGTLTYEQYF. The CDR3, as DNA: TGTGCCAGCAGTTTTCAGGCCGGGACACTGACCTACGAGCAGTACTTC.

CDR3: CASRPLNSPLHF. The CDR3 nucleotides are TGTGCCAGCAGGCCCCTTAATTCACCCCTCCACTTT. The rearrangement joins TRBV27 to TRBJ1-6; D uncertain. Trimming left V 6 bases short and J 6 bases short, with 6 bases between. The CDR3 has 12 amino acids. The germline gives CDR1 MNHEY, CDR2 SMNVEV (reference sequence).

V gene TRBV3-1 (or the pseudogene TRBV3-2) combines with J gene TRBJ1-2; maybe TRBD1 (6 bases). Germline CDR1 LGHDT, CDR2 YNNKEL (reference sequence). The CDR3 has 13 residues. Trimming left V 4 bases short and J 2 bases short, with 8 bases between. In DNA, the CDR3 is TGTGCCAGCAGCCCTCAGGGGAACTATGGCTACACCTTC. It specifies CASSPQGNYGYTF.

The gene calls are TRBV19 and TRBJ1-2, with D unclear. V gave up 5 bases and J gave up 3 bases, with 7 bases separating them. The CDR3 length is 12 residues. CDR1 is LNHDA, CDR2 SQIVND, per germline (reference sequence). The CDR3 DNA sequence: TGTGCCAGTAGTTCGCAGTACTATGGCTACACCTTC. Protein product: CASSSQYYGYTF.

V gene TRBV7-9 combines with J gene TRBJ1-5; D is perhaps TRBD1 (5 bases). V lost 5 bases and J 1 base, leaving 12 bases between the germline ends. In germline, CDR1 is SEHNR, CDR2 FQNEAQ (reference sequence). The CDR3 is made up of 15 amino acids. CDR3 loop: CASSPGATSNQPQHF. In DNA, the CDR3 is TGTGCCAGCAGCCCCGGGGCAACGAGCAATCAGCCCCAGCATTTT.

The CDR3 sequence is CASSPRLSSVSDTQYF. The CDR3 coding sequence is TGTGCCAGCAGCCCCCGTCTTAGTAGTGTCTCAGATACGCAGTATTTT. The chain links TRBV7-8 to TRBJ2-3; no reliable D call. The V gene's germline CDR1 is SGHVS and CDR2 FQNEAQ. The CDR3 is 16 residues long. Between the trimmed V and J ends, which lost 5 bases and 4 bases, there was a span of 19 bases.

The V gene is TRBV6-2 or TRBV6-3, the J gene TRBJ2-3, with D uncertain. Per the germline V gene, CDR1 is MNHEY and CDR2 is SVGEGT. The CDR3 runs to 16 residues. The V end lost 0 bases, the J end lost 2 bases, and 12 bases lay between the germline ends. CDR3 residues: CASSYSSQKITDTQYF. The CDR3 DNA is TGTGCCAGCAGTTACTCGAGCCAGAAGATCACAGATACGCAGTATTTT.